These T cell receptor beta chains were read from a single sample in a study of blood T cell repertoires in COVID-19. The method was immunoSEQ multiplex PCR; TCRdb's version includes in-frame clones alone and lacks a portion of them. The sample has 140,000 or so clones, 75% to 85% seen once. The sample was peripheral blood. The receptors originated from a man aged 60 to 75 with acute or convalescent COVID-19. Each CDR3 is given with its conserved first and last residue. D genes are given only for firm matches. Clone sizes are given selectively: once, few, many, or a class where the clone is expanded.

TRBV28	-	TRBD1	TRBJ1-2	CASSFRTGKGYGYTF	TGTGCCAGCAGTTTTCGGACAGGGAAAGGCTATGGCTACACCTTC
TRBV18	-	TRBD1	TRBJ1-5	CASSADRLSNQPQHF	TGTGCCAGCTCAGCGGACAGGTTGAGCAATCAGCCCCAGCATTTT
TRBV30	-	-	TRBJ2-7	CAWARYQGIMGSSGEQYF	TGTGCCTGGGCTAGGTACCAGGGGATCATGGGGAGTTCGGGCGAGCAGTACTTC
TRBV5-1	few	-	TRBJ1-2	CASSSTAQGYTF	TGCGCCAGCAGCTCGACAGCCCAGGGCTACACCTTC
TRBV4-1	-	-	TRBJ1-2	CASSQDVTGGSYGYTF	TGCGCCAGCAGCCAAGATGTAACAGGCGGATCCTATGGCTACACCTTC
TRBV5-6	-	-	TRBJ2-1	CASSLEAVSSYNEQFF	TGTGCCAGCAGCTTGGAGGCGGTGAGCTCCTACAATGAGCAGTTCTTC
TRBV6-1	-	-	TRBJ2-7	CASSEAALTYEQYF	TGTGCCAGCAGTGAAGCAGCACTCACCTACGAGCAGTACTTC
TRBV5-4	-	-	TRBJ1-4	CASSFRETNEKLFF	TGTGCCAGCAGCTTCCGGGAAACTAATGAAAAACTGTTTTTT
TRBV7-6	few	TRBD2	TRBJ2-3	CASSKGAGELPTDTQYF	TGTGCCAGCAGCAAAGGGGCGGGAGAGCTACCCACAGATACGCAGTATTTT
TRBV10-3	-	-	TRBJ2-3	CAISASAVTTDTQYF	TGTGCCATCAGTGCATCGGCGGTAACCACAGATACGCAGTATTTT
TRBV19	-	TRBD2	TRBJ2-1	CASSIVVTSANNEQFF	TGTGCCAGTAGTATAGTTGTGACTAGCGCTAACAATGAGCAGTTCTTC
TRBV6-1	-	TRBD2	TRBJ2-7	CASSEKRLAGGDEQYF	TGTGCCAGCAGTGAAAAAAGGCTAGCGGGAGGGGACGAGCAGTACTTC
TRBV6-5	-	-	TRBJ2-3	CASAFERTDTQYF	TGTGCCAGCGCCTTCGAGAGGACAGATACGCAGTATTTT
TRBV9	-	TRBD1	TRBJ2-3	CASSARQGVSRGLDTQYF	TGTGCCAGCAGCGCCCGACAGGGAGTCAGCCGTGGGCTTGATACGCAGTATTTT
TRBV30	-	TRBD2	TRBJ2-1	CAWSGQREGNEQFF	TGTGCCTGGAGTGGCCAGCGGGAGGGCAATGAGCAGTTCTTC
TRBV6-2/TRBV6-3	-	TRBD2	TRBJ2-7	CASSYSILAGSSYEQYF	TGTGCCAGCAGTTACTCGATACTAGCGGGAAGCTCCTACGAGCAGTACTTC
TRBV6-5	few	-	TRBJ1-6	CASTPQDSYNSPLHF	TGTGCCAGCACCCCTCAGGACAGCTATAATTCACCCCTCCACTTT
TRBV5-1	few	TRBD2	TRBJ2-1	CASSRTSGGYNEQFF	TGCGCCAGCAGCAGGACTAGCGGGGGATACAATGAGCAGTTCTTC
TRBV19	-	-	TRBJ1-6	CASSPGLFNSPLHF	TGTGCCAGTAGTCCGGGACTGTTTAATTCACCCCTCCACTTT
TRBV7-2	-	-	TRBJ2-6	CASSLIRSSGANVLTF	TGTGCCAGCAGCTTAATCCGGAGCTCTGGGGCCAACGTCCTGACTTTC
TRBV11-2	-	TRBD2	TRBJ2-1	CASSSALAGGGGNEQFF	TGTGCCAGCAGCTCCGCCCTAGCGGGAGGAGGGGGTAATGAGCAGTTCTTC
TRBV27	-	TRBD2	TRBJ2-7	CASSLLAGGHPEQYF	TGTGCCAGCAGTTTACTAGCGGGAGGACATCCCGAGCAGTACTTC
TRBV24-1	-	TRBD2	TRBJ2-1	CATSDASGTSERGYNEQFF	TGTGCCACCAGTGACGCGTCCGGGACTAGCGAAAGGGGCTACAATGAGCAGTTCTTC
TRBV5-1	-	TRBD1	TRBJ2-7	CASSYRDRAYEQYF	TGCGCCAGCAGCTACCGGGACAGGGCTTACGAGCAGTACTTC
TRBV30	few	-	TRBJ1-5	CAWGEVQAGQPQHF	TGTGCCTGGGGAGAGGTACAGGCAGGTCAGCCCCAGCATTTT
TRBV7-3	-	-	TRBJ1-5	CASRRGQYPCNQPQHF	TGTGCCAGCAGACGTGGACAGTATCCCTGCAATCAGCCCCAGCATTTT
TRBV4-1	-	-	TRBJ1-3	CASSQDFGNTIYF	TGCGCCAGCAGCCAAGACTTCGGAAACACCATATATTTT
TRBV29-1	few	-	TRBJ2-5	CSVEDLYTGAREETQYF	TGCAGCGTTGAAGATCTTTATACGGGAGCGCGGGAAGAGACCCAGTACTTC
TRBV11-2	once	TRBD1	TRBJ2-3	CASSQPPGQGIADTQYF	TGTGCCAGCAGCCAACCGCCGGGACAGGGGATAGCAGATACGCAGTATTTT
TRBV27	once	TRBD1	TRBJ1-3	CASSSIQGIGNTIYF	TGTGCCAGCAGTTCTATACAGGGGATCGGAAACACCATATATTTT
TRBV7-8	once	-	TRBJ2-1	CASSIRLDSYNEQFF	TGTGCCAGCAGCATCCGACTTGACTCCTACAATGAGCAGTTCTTC
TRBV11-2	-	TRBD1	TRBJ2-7	CASSTLLGQGANEQYF	TGTGCCAGCAGCACCCTCCTCGGACAGGGGGCTAACGAGCAGTACTTC
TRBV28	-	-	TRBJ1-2	CASSWGGNYGYTF	TGTGCCAGCAGTTGGGGGGGGAACTATGGCTACACCTTC
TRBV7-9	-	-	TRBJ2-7	CASSLAAADYEQYF	TGTGCCAGCAGCTTAGCGGCGGCGGATTACGAGCAGTACTTC
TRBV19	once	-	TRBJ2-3	CASSSPGSVHTDTQYF	TGTGCCAGTAGTTCTCCCGGGAGCGTACACACAGATACGCAGTATTTT
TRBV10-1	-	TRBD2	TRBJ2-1	CASSELTSGPYNEQFF	TGCGCCAGCAGTGAGTTGACTAGCGGGCCGTACAATGAGCAGTTCTTC
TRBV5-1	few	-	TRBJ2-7	CASSLAGGVGGGNGEQYF	TGCGCCAGCAGCTTGGCCGGCGGTGTGGGAGGAGGTAACGGCGAGCAGTACTTC
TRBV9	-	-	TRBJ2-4	CASSSSLNIQYF	TGTGCCAGCAGCTCGAGCTTAAACATTCAGTACTTC
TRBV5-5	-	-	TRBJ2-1	CASSFTGINEQFF	TGTGCCAGCAGCTTTACAGGGATAAATGAGCAGTTCTTC
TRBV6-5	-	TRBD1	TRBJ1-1	CASSHTTGVNTEAFF	TGTGCCAGCAGTCACACGACAGGGGTAAACACTGAAGCTTTCTTT